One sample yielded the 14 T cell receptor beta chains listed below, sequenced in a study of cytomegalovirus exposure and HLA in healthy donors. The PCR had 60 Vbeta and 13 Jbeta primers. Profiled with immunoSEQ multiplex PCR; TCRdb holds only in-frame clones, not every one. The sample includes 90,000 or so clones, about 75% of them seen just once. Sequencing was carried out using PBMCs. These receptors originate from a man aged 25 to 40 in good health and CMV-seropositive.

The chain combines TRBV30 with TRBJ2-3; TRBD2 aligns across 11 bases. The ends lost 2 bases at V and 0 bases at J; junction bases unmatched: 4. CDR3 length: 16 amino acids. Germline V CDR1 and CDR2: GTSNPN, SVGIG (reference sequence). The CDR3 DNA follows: TGTGCCTGGAGTCCCGGGACTAGCGGTAGCACAGATACGCAGTATTTT. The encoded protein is CAWSPGTSGSTDTQYF. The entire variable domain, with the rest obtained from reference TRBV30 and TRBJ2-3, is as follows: SQTIHQWPATLVQPVGSPLSLECTVEGTSNPNLYWYRQAAGRGLQLLFYSVGIGQISSEVPQNLSASRPQDRQFILSSKKLLLSDSGFYLCAWSPGTSGSTDTQYFGPGTRLTVL.

CDR3 DNA sequence: TGTGCCAGCAGCCAAGACGGCGACAGGGGATATGGCTACACCTTC. This encodes CASSQDGDRGYGYTF. The chain recombines TRBV4-2 with TRBJ1-2; 8 bases align to TRBD1. With V trimmed by 0 bases and J by 5 bases, 5 bases remained unmatched. This CDR3 contains 15 residues. Germline CDR1 reads LGHNA; CDR2 reads YNFKEQ.

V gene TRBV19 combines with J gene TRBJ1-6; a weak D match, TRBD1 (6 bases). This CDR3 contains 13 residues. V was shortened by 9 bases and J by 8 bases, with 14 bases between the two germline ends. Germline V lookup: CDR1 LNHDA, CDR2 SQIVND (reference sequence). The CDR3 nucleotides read TGTGCCAGCAACAGGGTCGGGGATTCACCCCTCCACTTT. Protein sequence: CASNRVGDSPLHF. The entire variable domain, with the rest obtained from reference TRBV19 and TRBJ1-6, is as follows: DGGITQSPKYLFRKEGQNVTLSCEQNLNHDAMYWYRQDPGQGLRLIYYSQIVNDFQKGDIAEGYSVSREKKESFPLTVTSAQKNPTAFYLCASNRVGDSPLHFGNGTRLTVT.

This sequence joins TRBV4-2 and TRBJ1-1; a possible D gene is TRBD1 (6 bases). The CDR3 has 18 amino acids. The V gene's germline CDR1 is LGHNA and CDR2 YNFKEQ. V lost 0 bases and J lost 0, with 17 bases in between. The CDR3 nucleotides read TGTGCCAGCAGCCAAGACCCCCAAAACAGGGCCATGAACACTGAAGCTTTCTTT. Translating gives CASSQDPQNRAMNTEAFF.

CDR3 residues: CASSSFEGGADSPLHF. CDR3 DNA: TGTGCCAGCAGCTCCTTTGAAGGGGGCGCTGACTCACCCCTCCACTTT. The chain employs TRBV5-4 and TRBJ1-6; 7 positions agree with TRBD1. This CDR3 spans 16 amino acids. After removal of 3 bases from V and 10 bases from J, the junction contained 13 bases not matched to a gene. The germline V gene has CDR1 SGHNT and CDR2 YYREEE (reference sequence).

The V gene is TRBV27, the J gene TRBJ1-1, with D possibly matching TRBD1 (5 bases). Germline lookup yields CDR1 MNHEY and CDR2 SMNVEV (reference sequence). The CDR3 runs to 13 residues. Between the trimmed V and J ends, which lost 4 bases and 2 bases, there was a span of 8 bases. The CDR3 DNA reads TGTGCCAGCAGTTCCAGGGCTAACACTGAAGCTTTCTTT. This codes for CASSSRANTEAFF.

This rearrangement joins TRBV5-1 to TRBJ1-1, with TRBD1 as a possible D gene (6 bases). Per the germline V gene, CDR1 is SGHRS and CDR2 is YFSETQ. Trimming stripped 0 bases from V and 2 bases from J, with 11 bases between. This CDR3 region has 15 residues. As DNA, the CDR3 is TGCGCCAGCAGCTTGGAGGGGACACCAAACACTGAAGCTTTCTTT. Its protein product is CASSLEGTPNTEAFF.

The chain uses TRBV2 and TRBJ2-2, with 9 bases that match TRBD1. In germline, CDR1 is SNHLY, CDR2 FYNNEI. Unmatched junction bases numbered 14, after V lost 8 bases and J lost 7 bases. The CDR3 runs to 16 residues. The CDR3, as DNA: TGTGCCAGCCTCCTCGGGACAGGGATTAGGGGCGGGGAGCTGTTTTTT. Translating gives CASLLGTGIRGGELFF.

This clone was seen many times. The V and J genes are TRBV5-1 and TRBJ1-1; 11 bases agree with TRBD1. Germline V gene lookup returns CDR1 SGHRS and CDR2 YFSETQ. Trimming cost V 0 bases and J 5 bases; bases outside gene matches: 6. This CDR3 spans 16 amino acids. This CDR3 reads CASSLGGTGGRTEAFF. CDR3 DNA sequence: TGCGCCAGCAGCTTGGGGGGGACAGGGGGTCGGACTGAAGCTTTCTTT.

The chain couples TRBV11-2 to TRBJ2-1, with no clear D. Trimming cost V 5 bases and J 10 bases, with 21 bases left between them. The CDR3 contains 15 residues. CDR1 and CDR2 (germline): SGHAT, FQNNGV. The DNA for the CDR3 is TGTGCCAGCAGCCGACCGGTAGACGGAGATTCAGAGCAGTTCTTC. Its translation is CASSRPVDGDSEQFF.

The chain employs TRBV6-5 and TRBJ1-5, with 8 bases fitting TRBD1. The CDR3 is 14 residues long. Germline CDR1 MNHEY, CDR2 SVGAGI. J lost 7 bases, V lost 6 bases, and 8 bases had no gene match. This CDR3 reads CASSPPGGRQPQHF. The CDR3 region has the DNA TGTGCCAGCAGCCCACCAGGGGGCAGGCAGCCCCAGCATTTT.

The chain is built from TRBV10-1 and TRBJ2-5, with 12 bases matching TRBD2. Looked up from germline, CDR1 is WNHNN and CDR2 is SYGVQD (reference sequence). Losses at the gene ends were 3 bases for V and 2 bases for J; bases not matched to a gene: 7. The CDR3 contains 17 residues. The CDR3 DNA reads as TGCGCCAGCAGTGAAGGGCCTAGCGGGGGGGATCAAGAGACCCAGTACTTC. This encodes CASSEGPSGGDQETQYF.

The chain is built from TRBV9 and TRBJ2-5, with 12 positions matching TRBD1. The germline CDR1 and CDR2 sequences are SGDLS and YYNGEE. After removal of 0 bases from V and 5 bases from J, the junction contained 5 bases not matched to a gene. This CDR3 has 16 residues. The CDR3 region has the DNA TGTGCCAGCAGCGTAGCGGGGACAGGGGGCCGGGAGACCCAGTACTTC. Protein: CASSVAGTGGRETQYF. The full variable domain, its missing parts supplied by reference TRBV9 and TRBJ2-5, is DSGVTQTPKHLITATGQRVTLRCSPRSGDLSVYWYQQSLDQGLQFLIQYYNGEERAKGNILERFSAQQFPDLHSELNLSSLELGDSALYFCASSVAGTGGRETQYFGPGTRLLVL.

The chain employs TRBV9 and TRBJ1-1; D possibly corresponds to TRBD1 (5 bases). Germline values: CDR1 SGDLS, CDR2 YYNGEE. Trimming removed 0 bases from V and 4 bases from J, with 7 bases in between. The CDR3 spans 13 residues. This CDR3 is CASSVGGTTEAFF. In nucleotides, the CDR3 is TGTGCCAGCAGCGTAGGCGGGACCACTGAAGCTTTCTTT.